These T cell receptor beta chains were read from a single sample in a study of cytotoxic CD8 clonotypes in ibrutinib-treated CLL. TCRdb's table, derived via immunoSEQ multiplex PCR, lists solely in-frame clones and lacks some. Among fewer than 300,000 clones listed, approximately 76% were seen once. This sample comprised PBMCs, obtained at disease progression, from a patient treated with ibrutinib. The receptors were gathered from a human donor with chronic lymphocytic leukemia. The CDR3 runs from the conserved cysteine through the conserved F or W. A D gene is named only where the DNA matches it firmly. Clone size is shown for a subset of rows, as once, few, many or a class of expanded clone.

V	size	J	D	DNA	CDR3
TRBV19	NA	TRBJ2-7	NA	TGTGCCAGTAGTATCACCGACGGGTCCTACGAGCAGTACTTC	CASSITDGSYEQYF
TRBV20-1	few	TRBJ2-3	TRBD2	TGCAGTGCTTCGGGGGGGGATACGCAGTATTTT	CSASGGDTQYF
TRBV6-1	NA	TRBJ1-2	TRBD1	TGTGCCAGCAGTTCCGGACAGGATCGTGGCTACACCTTC	CASSSGQDRGYTF
TRBV4-1	once	TRBJ2-7	TRBD1	TGCGCCAGCAGCCAACCGGGACAGTTATCCTACGAGCAGTACTTC	CASSQPGQLSYEQYF
TRBV4-3	NA	TRBJ2-7	NA	TGCGCCAGCAGCAAAACGGGACGGTCCTACGAGCAGTACTTC	CASSKTGRSYEQYF
TRBV5-4	NA	TRBJ1-6	TRBD1	TGTGCCAGCAGAAAACAGGGGGCCACCTATAATTCACCCCTCCACTTT	CASRKQGATYNSPLHF
TRBV15	NA	TRBJ1-4	NA	TGTGCCACCAGCAGAGGAGGGTATAATGAAAAACTGTTTTTT	CATSRGGYNEKLFF
TRBV11-2	NA	TRBJ2-7	TRBD2	TGTGCCAGCAGGGGCCCGGGAGGGCCGTACGAGCAGTACTTC	CASRGPGGPYEQYF
TRBV27	NA	TRBJ2-5	TRBD2	TGTGCCAGCAGTCCGAAAGGACTAGCGGGAGGGGGGGAGACCCAGTACTTC	CASSPKGLAGGGETQYF
TRBV11-3	NA	TRBJ2-2	NA	TGTGCCAGCAGCTTAGGGGGCGACACCGGGGAGCTGTTTTTT	CASSLGGDTGELFF
TRBV9	many	TRBJ2-6	NA	TGTGCCAGCAGCGTAGTCTCTGGGGCCAACGTCCTGACTTTC	CASSVVSGANVLTF
TRBV7-9	NA	TRBJ2-3	NA	TGTGCCAGCAGCCGGACAGATTATAGCACAGATACGCAGTATTTT	CASSRTDYSTDTQYF
TRBV5-6	NA	TRBJ1-4	NA	TGTGCCAGCAGCTTGGGGCCGACTAATGAAAAACTGTTTTTT	CASSLGPTNEKLFF
TRBV6-4	once	TRBJ2-1	NA	TGTGCCAGCAGTCGGGACCGTAACAATGAGCAGTTCTTC	CASSRDRNNEQFF
TRBV28	NA	TRBJ2-3	NA	TGTGCCAGCAGTTTGTACAGGGGCACAGATACGCAGTATTTT	CASSLYRGTDTQYF
TRBV29-1	few	TRBJ2-7	TRBD2	TGCAGCGTTGAAGGGCGGGAGTACGAGCAGTACTTC	CSVEGREYEQYF